This T cell receptor (beta chain) was observed in a study of OX40 agonist ivuxolimab in advanced cancers. Study-wide points: Also showing low normalized T-cell clonal expansion were some of the nonresponders. The investigators did not determine what antigen specificity the expanded peripheral T cells had. CD8+ T cells showed, on average, more clonal expansion than CD4+ cells.

On this clone: Its antigen is unknown.

The method was immunoSEQ multiplex PCR; TCRdb's version includes in-frame clones alone and lacks a portion of them. The sample lists 80,000 to 95,000 clones; about 86% were seen once. This CDR3 spans 14 amino acids. V was clipped by 1 base and J by 6 bases, with 12 bases between them. Per germline, CDR1 SGHRS and CDR2 YFSETQ. Patients with autoimmune history or systemic immunosuppression were excluded. Sequences were derived from CD4+ or CD8+ T cells sorted from blood, sampled in a trial of the OX40 agonist ivuxolimab. The rearrangement joins TRBV5-1 to TRBJ2-3, with a possible D match to TRBD2 (6 bases). The TCR comes from an adult with an advanced solid tumor such as melanoma, head and neck, liver or kidney cancer. The CDR3 DNA reads as TGCGCCAGCAGCTTGTTCGGGGGAGGCGATACGCAGTATTTT. Its protein product is CASSLFGGGDTQYF.